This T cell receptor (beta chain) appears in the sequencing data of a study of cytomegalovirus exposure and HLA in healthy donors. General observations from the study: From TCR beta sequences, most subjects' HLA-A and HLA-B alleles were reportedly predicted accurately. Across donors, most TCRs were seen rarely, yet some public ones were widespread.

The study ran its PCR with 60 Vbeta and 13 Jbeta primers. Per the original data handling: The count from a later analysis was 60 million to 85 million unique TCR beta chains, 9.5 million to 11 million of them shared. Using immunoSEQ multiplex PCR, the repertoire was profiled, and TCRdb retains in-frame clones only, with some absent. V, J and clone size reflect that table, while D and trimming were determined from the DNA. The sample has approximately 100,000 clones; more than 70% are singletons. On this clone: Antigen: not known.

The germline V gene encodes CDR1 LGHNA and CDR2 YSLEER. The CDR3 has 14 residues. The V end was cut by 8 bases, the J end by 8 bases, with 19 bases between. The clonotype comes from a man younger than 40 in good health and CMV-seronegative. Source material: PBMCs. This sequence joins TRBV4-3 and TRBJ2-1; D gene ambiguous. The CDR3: CASSPFSSGDEQFF. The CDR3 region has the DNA TGCGCCAGCTCTCCCTTTTCATCAGGCGATGAGCAGTTCTTC.